One sample yielded the 20 T cell receptor beta chains listed below, sequenced in a study of blood T cells in healthy people across ages. The second PCR ran roughly 6 to 11 cycles with a sample-barcoded 5' primer and J-beta primers. TCRdb itself ran the 5' RACE reads through MiXCR, one entry per CDR3 protein. The sample shows about 1,800,000 distinct CDR3 sequences, 28% of them seen only once. What was sequenced was blood. All receptors come from a woman in her 30s in good health.

The rearrangement uses TRBV21-1 and TRBJ1-5; TRBD1 is taken as the D call from the table, unchecked against the DNA. TRBV21-1 represents a pseudogene. CDR3 length: 15 residues. CDR3 protein: CASSKGRQGDQPQHF. CDR3 nucleotides: TGTGCCAGCAGCAAAGGTCGCCAGGGGGATCAGCCCCAGCATTTT.

This clonotype occurred once. It differs at one base from a far larger clone, so likely a read error. The chain carries TRBV7-6 and TRBJ2-7; TRBD2 matches 9 bases. The V gene's germline CDR1 is SGHVS and CDR2 FNYEAQ. The length of the CDR3 is 14 residues. The CDR3 spells CAGSLAGAPYEQYF. The CDR3 nucleotides read TGTGCCGGCAGCTTAGCGGGAGCACCCTACGAGCAGTACTTC.

The chain is built from TRBV24-1 and TRBJ2-3, with D possibly TRBD1 on 6 matching bases. The CDR3 runs 14 residues. The V gene's germline CDR1 is KGHDR and CDR2 SFDVKD. The ends were cut back, 5 bases at V and 2 bases at J, with 10 bases in the middle. The CDR3: CATSGTGNTDTQYF. The CDR3 nucleotides are TGTGCCACCAGTGGAACAGGGAACACAGATACGCAGTATTTT.

This clonotype was picked up a small number of times. The chain recombines TRBV21-1 with TRBJ2-4; the table's D call of TRBD2 was not tested on the DNA. The J call may be incorrect, as the DNA end agrees better with TRBJ2-7. TRBV21-1 is classified as a pseudogene. The CDR3 sequence is 18 residues long. The CDR3 sequence is CASSKALRQGGPSYEQYF. DNA for the CDR3: TGTGCCAGCAGCAAAGCGCTCAGACAGGGAGGCCCCTCTTACGAGCAGTACTTC.

The chain carries TRBV6-1 and TRBJ2-1; 11 bases match TRBD2. The ends lost 2 bases at V and 4 bases at J; junction bases unmatched: 4. The CDR3 loop spans 16 amino acids. CDR1 and CDR2 from the germline V gene are MNHNS and SASEGT. The CDR3 coding sequence is TGTGCCAGCAGTGAATATGGGACTAGCGGATACAATGAGCAGTTCTTC. Translating it yields CASSEYGTSGYNEQFF.

The rearrangement uses TRBV5-5 and TRBJ1-5, with a tentative D call TRBD1 (5 bases). Germline CDR1 reads SGHKS; CDR2 reads YYEKEE (reference sequence). Deletions cut 4 bases from V and 4 bases from J, with 18 bases between. The CDR3 is 16 amino acids. The CDR3, as DNA: TGTGCCAGCAGCCCTATAAGGGGAAAAGGAAATCAGCCCCAGCATTTT. It translates to CASSPIRGKGNQPQHF.

The chain links TRBV18 to TRBJ1-4; no clear D. CDR3 length equals 14 residues. Trimming took off 2 bases at V and 1 base at J, with 5 bases between the two ends. Looked up from germline, CDR1 is KGHSH and CDR2 is LQKENI. The CDR3 sequence: CASSPRQTNEKLFF. The CDR3, as DNA: TGTGCCAGCTCACCAAGGCAAACTAATGAAAAACTGTTTTTT.

The chain combines TRBV5-5 with TRBJ2-5; D gene unclear. CDR3 length: 11 residues. Per germline, CDR1 SGHKS and CDR2 YYEKEE (reference sequence). Trimming removed 2 bases from V and 5 bases from J, with 4 bases in between. CDR3 region: CASSFIETQYF. The CDR3 nucleotides read TGTGCCAGCAGCTTCATCGAGACCCAGTACTTC.

This clonotype has a count of ten or more. This chain uses TRBV11-2 with TRBJ2-3; D tentatively fits TRBD1 or TRBD2 (6 bases each). V was pared by 5 bases and J by 2 bases, with 20 bases between. The germline gives CDR1 SGHAT, CDR2 FQNNGV. The CDR3 totals 17 residues. CDR3 loop: CASSQKGQRGVTDTQYF. CDR3 DNA: TGTGCCAGCAGCCAAAAGGGACAACGCGGGGTCACAGATACGCAGTATTTT.

This chain uses TRBV12-5 with TRBJ2-1; 9 nucleotides align to TRBD1. The CDR3 extends over 15 amino acids. CDR1 is LGHNT, CDR2 FRNRAP, per germline. After removal of 3 bases from V and 7 bases from J, the junction contained 7 bases not matched to a gene. The CDR3 region has the DNA TGTGCTAGTGGTTTAGACAGGGGGATTAGGAATGAGCAGTTCTTC. Translation: CASGLDRGIRNEQFF.

This chain links TRBV20-1 with TRBJ2-3; 8 bases match TRBD1. Germline V lookup: CDR1 DFQATT, CDR2 SNEGSKA (reference sequence). The trim removed 6 bases at V and 1 base at J, leaving 6 bases unmatched. CDR3 size: 14 residues. The CDR3 nucleotides read TGCAGTGCAGCTGACAGGGGAGGCACAGATACGCAGTATTTT. Amino acid sequence: CSAADRGGTDTQYF.

The sample holds many counts of this clonotype. As DNA, the CDR3 is TGTGCCAGCAGTGGAACCGGGACAGGTCACTACGAGCAGTACTTC. It specifies CASSGTGTGHYEQYF. The J gene is TRBJ2-7, the V gene TRBV6-2 or TRBV6-3; 8 bases are shared with TRBD1. The V gene end was trimmed by 5 bases and the J gene end by 3 bases; junction bases not matched to a gene: 9. The CDR3 runs 15 residues. The V gene's germline CDR1 is MNHEY and CDR2 SVGEGT.

This clonotype was seen only a few times. The chain employs TRBV5-4 and TRBJ2-3; D perhaps matches TRBD2 (6 bases). CDR3 length equals 15 residues. Germline V lookup: CDR1 SGHNT, CDR2 YYREEE (reference sequence). V lost 0 bases to trimming and J lost 4 bases, with 12 bases between them. In DNA, the CDR3 is TGTGCCAGCAGCTTGGAGGCGGGAACTCCAGATACGCAGTATTTT. It is translated as CASSLEAGTPDTQYF.

At least ten counts were recorded for this clonotype. The chain couples TRBV6-2 or TRBV6-3 to TRBJ2-1, with 9 bases matching TRBD2. The CDR3 spans 14 residues. V shed 2 bases, J shed 6 bases, and the junction held 2 bases outside the gene matches. Germline CDR1 is MNHEY and CDR2 is SVGEGT. The CDR3 DNA sequence: TGTGCCAGCAGTTACCTAGCGGGGACCAATGAGCAGTTCTTC. It codes for CASSYLAGTNEQFF.

This chain connects TRBV29-1 to TRBJ1-3; D is unclear. V gave up 6 bases and J gave up 0 bases, with 6 bases separating them. Germline-derived CDR1 and CDR2 are SQVTM and ANQGSEA. The CDR3 totals 12 residues. The DNA of the CDR3 is TGCAGCGTCAGGAACTCTGGAAACACCATATATTTT. Translation gives CSVRNSGNTIYF.

This clonotype was detected only a few times. V and J are TRBV5-6 and TRBJ2-3, with 9 bases fitting TRBD2. The V gene end was trimmed by 1 base and the J gene end by 8 bases; junction bases not matched to a gene: 8. The CDR3 covers 15 residues. The germline V gene encodes CDR1 SGHDT and CDR2 YYEEEE. This CDR3 is CASSLLARGGGTQYF. As DNA, the CDR3 is TGTGCCAGCAGCTTGTTGGCGCGGGGGGGTGGTACGCAGTATTTT.

At least ten counts were recorded for this clonotype. This sequence joins TRBV2 and TRBJ2-1; 7 bases align to TRBD2. The CDR3 is made up of 12 amino acids. V trimming: 5 bases; J trimming: 15 bases; junction bases outside the gene matches: 10. Germline loops: CDR1 SNHLY, CDR2 FYNNEI. CDR3 sequence reads: CASSSEGTKPFF. CDR3 coding DNA: TGTGCCAGCAGTTCAGAAGGGACTAAACCGTTCTTC. Complete variable domain (other parts from reference TRBV2 and TRBJ2-1): EPEVTQTPSHQVTQMGQEVILRCVPISNHLYFYWYRQILGQKVEFLVSFYNNEISEKSEIFDDQFSVERPDGSNFTLKIRSTKLEDSAMYFCASSSEGTKPFFGPGTRLTVL.

The genes are TRBV2 and TRBJ2-2, with a tentative D call TRBD2 (6 bases). Germline V gene lookup returns CDR1 SNHLY and CDR2 FYNNEI. V was cut by 6 bases and J by 5 bases, with 16 bases left in between. The CDR3 has 15 residues. DNA for the CDR3: TGTGCCAGCAGGGCGGGACTGGGAGGAACCGGGGAGCTGTTTTTT. Its protein is CASRAGLGGTGELFF.

This clonotype was counted once. A read error may be the cause here, since a much bigger clone is one base away. The chain combines TRBV9 with TRBJ2-7, with unresolved D. This CDR3 is 14 amino acids long. Germline CDR1 SGDLS, CDR2 YYNGEE. The CDR3 protein is CASSVGVSSYERYF. The CDR3 nucleotides read TGTGCCAGCAGCGTAGGGGTGAGCTCCTACGAGCGGTACTTC.

This chain links TRBV20-1 with TRBJ2-2; 9 bases fit TRBD2. Germline CDR1 reads DFQATT; CDR2 reads SNEGSKA (reference sequence). V trimming: 3 bases; J trimming: 1 base; junction bases outside the gene matches: 6. This CDR3 region has 16 residues. The CDR3 loop reads CSASQTSGENTGELFF. The DNA of the CDR3 is TGCAGTGCTAGCCAGACTAGCGGAGAGAACACCGGGGAGCTGTTTTTT.